A selection of T cell receptor beta chains follows, all from one sample in a study of identical twins. TCRdb processed the 5' RACE reads anew with MiXCR; each CDR3 protein has one entry. This sample has a few hundred thousand distinct CDR3 sequences, with about 8.3% found just once. In addition, the sample was reused for a study of yellow fever vaccine responses in identical twins.

The sample was CD8+ T cells sorted from blood. The receptors were sampled from a woman between 18 and 29 years old in good health. Each CDR3 is given with its conserved first and last residue. The D gene is left open where the match is weak. Not every row has a clone size; where given, it reads once, few, many or a size class.

J,V,D,length,size,DNA,CDR3
TRBJ2-2,TRBV29-1,NA,13,many,TGCAGCGTTGGCGGCTCAGACACCGGGGAGCTGTTTTTT,CSVGGSDTGELFF
TRBJ1-2,TRBV3-1,TRBD1,15,few,TGTGCCAGCAGCCAAGCAGACAGGGTGAACTATGGCTACACCTTC,CASSQADRVNYGYTF
TRBJ2-3,TRBV29-1,NA,16,NA,TGCAGCGCCGACGGCACGCAGGGAGGTTTGGCAGATACGCAGTATTTT,CSADGTQGGLADTQYF
TRBJ2-1,TRBV7-2,TRBD2,16,few,TGTGCCAGCAGCTTAATTTGGCGGGAGGGTCTGAATGAGCAGTTCTTC,CASSLIWREGLNEQFF
TRBJ1-2,TRBV20-1,NA,15,few,TGCAGTGCTAGAGGCGGAACAGGACGGGCCTATGGCTACACCTTC,CSARGGTGRAYGYTF
TRBJ2-5,TRBV4-1,NA,19,NA,TGCGCCAGCAGCCAAGTTCTTTGGGGTCATGGACGTATGGGAGAGACCCAGTACTTC,CASSQVLWGHGRMGETQYF
TRBJ2-2,TRBV20-1,TRBD2,14,NA,TGCAGTGCTAGGGGGAGGGCGAACACCGGGGAGCTGTTTTTT,CSARGRANTGELFF
TRBJ1-1,TRBV21-1,NA,16,few,TGTGCCAGCAGCAATCGGGGGAAGCGGATGAACACTGAAGCTTTCTTT,CASSNRGKRMNTEAFF
TRBJ2-2,TRBV7-8,NA,10,many,TGTGCCAGCTCACACGGGGAGCTGTTTTTT,CASSHGELFF
TRBJ1-2,TRBV5-6,TRBD1,14,few,TGTGCCAGCAGCCCGGGACAGGCTAACTATGGCTACACCTTC,CASSPGQANYGYTF
TRBJ1-2,TRBV4-2,NA,13,NA,TGTGCCAGCAGCCAATCGGAGGTGGTTGGCTACACCTTC,CASSQSEVVGYTF
TRBJ2-1,TRBV27,TRBD2,15,NA,TGTGCCAGCGGAGGAGCGGGAGTCGTCGTCAATGAGCAGTTCTTC,CASGGAGVVVNEQFF
TRBJ2-1,TRBV7-2,TRBD2,16,few,TGTGCCAGCAGCTCATGGACTAGCGGGAAATACAATGAGCAGTTCTTC,CASSSWTSGKYNEQFF
TRBJ2-7,TRBV10-3,NA,12,many,TGTGCCATCAGCCTTTCAGGGGACGAGCAGTACTTC,CAISLSGDEQYF
TRBJ2-4,TRBV20-1,NA,14,NA,TGCAGTGCTAGAGAAAGGGTATCCAAAAACATTCAGTACTTC,CSARERVSKNIQYF
TRBJ2-3,TRBV7-9,TRBD2,16,NA,TGTGCCAGCAGCCTACTAGAGACTAGCGGCCCAGATACGCAGTATTTT,CASSLLETSGPDTQYF
TRBJ2-6,TRBV29-1,NA,13,many,TGCAGCGTTGAGGGCTCTGGGGCCAACGTCCTGACTTTC,CSVEGSGANVLTF
TRBJ2-1,TRBV7-9,NA,12,NA,TGTGCCAGCACCCCCTCCTACAATGAGCAGTTCTTC,CASTPSYNEQFF
TRBJ2-7,TRBV6-1,TRBD2,15,few,TGTGCCAGCAGTCCCTTGACGGGGGGTGGCTACGAGCAGTACTTC,CASSPLTGGGYEQYF
TRBJ2-2,TRBV5-1,NA,14,NA,TGCGCCAGCAGCTGGGGGGTTAACACCGGGGAGCTGTTTTTT,CASSWGVNTGELFF
TRBJ2-1,TRBV10-3,TRBD1,16,few,TGTGCCATCAGTGAGCCGGGACAGGCTGCTGGGAATGAGCAGTTCTTC,CAISEPGQAAGNEQFF
TRBJ2-7,TRBV20-1,NA,13,NA,TGCAGTGCTAGGATACAGGACACCTACGAGCAGTACTTC,CSARIQDTYEQYF
TRBJ1-1,TRBV2,NA,16,NA,TGTGCCAGCAGTGAAGGGCCAGGGCTGGCGAACACTGAAGCTTTCTTT,CASSEGPGLANTEAFF
TRBJ2-5,TRBV3-1,NA,15,many,TGTGCCAGCAGTCCAATCCGGGACGCTCAAGAGACCCAGTACTTC,CASSPIRDAQETQYF
TRBJ2-3,TRBV28,TRBD1,17,NA,TGTGCCAGCAGTTTACCCTGGACAGGGGCTAGCACAGATACGCAGTATTTT,CASSLPWTGASTDTQYF
TRBJ2-7,TRBV27,NA,13,few,TGTGCCAGCAAGGAGGGGCAAGCCTACGAGCAGTACTTC,CASKEGQAYEQYF
TRBJ2-3,TRBV6-2/TRBV6-3,TRBD2,15,few,TGTGCCAGCAGTCCGACTAGCGGGACTACAGATACGCAGTATTTT,CASSPTSGTTDTQYF
TRBJ2-7,TRBV4-1,NA,14,many,TGCGCCAGCAGCCAAGGTTTGGGGACCTACGAGCAGTACTTC,CASSQGLGTYEQYF
TRBJ2-5,TRBV10-3,NA,15,many,TGTGCCATCGGTGCTGGGACAAGGTTTCAAGAGACCCAGTACTTC,CAIGAGTRFQETQYF
TRBJ2-7,TRBV7-9,NA,14,few,TGTGCCAGCAGCACCGGACAGCTCAACTACGAGCAGTACTTC,CASSTGQLNYEQYF
TRBJ2-7,TRBV7-9,TRBD1,17,NA,TGTGCCAGCAGCTTAGTCGCGCAGGGGGAGTTCGCCTACGAGCAGTACTTC,CASSLVAQGEFAYEQYF
TRBJ2-7,TRBV6-2/TRBV6-3,NA,12,many,TGTGCCAGCAGCGGTCTCTCCTACGAGCAGTACTTC,CASSGLSYEQYF
TRBJ2-3,TRBV5-1,TRBD2,18,few,TGCGCCAGCAGCTTGGCTCTAGCGGGGCTGACTAGCACAGATACGCAGTATTTT,CASSLALAGLTSTDTQYF
TRBJ1-5,TRBV28,TRBD1,15,NA,TGTGCCAGCAGTTTAAGGGGGCTGGGCAATCAGCCCCAGCATTTT,CASSLRGLGNQPQHF
TRBJ2-7,TRBV20-1,NA,15,few,TGCAGTGCTAGATCGTTGACAGGTACCACCTACGAGCAGTACTTC,CSARSLTGTTYEQYF
TRBJ1-1,TRBV5-1,NA,14,few,TGCGCCAGCAGCACCACAGGGATGAACACTGAAGCTTTCTTT,CASSTTGMNTEAFF
TRBJ2-7,TRBV28,TRBD1,14,NA,TGTGCCAGCAGGAGGGGGACAGACTCCTACGAGCAGTACTTC,CASRRGTDSYEQYF
TRBJ2-5,TRBV20-1,TRBD1,20,NA,TGCAGTGCTAGAGATCGGGTTTGGTCGGGACAGGGCGTTCCAGTTGAGACCCAGTACTTC,CSARDRVWSGQGVPVETQYF
TRBJ2-7,TRBV10-3,NA,15,NA,TGTGCCATCGCAATGGGAGGGGGCGTTCGCGACGAGCAGTACTTC,CAIAMGGGVRDEQYF
TRBJ2-1,TRBV4-3,TRBD1,16,few,TGCGCCAGCAGCCCAAGAGGGCAGGGGGCCTACAATGAGCAGTTCTTC,CASSPRGQGAYNEQFF
TRBJ2-7,TRBV18,TRBD1,15,few,TGTGCCAGCTCACCACCCGCGACAGGGCCCTACGAGCAGTACTTC,CASSPPATGPYEQYF
TRBJ1-1,TRBV6-6,NA,13,few,TGTGCCAGCACCGAGCTCGTGGGCACTGAAGCTTTCTTT,CASTELVGTEAFF
TRBJ1-5,TRBV6-2/TRBV6-3,NA,14,NA,TGTGCCAGCAGTTTCCAGGGGCGAGATCAGCCCCAGCATTTT,CASSFQGRDQPQHF
TRBJ1-2,TRBV9,NA,14,many,TGTGCCAGCAGCGGAACAGGGTTAAGTCGCGGCTACACCTTC,CASSGTGLSRGYTF
TRBJ2-1,TRBV24-1,NA,13,many,TGTGCCACCAGTGATTTGGGATACAATGAGCAGTTCTTC,CATSDLGYNEQFF
TRBJ2-5,TRBV29-1,NA,12,NA,TGCAGCGTTGAGGGGGTACAAGAGACCCAGTACTTC,CSVEGVQETQYF
TRBJ2-7,TRBV20-1,NA,17,NA,TGCTGTGCAAACAGGGTGTCACCCCAAACCTACTCCTACGAGCAGTACTTC,CCANRVSPQTYSYEQYF
TRBJ2-1,TRBV6-4,NA,17,many,TGTGCCAGCCCAACTCCCGTCCTCCTCAGCTCCTACAATGAGCAGTTCTTC,CASPTPVLLSSYNEQFF
TRBJ2-5,TRBV11-2,NA,15,NA,TGTGCCAGCAGCTTAGTGGGGACAATGCAAGAGACCCAGTACTTC,CASSLVGTMQETQYF
TRBJ1-2,TRBV7-9,NA,15,few,TGTGCCAGCAGAGAGGCCGCCGCCTATAACTATGGCTACACCTTC,CASREAAAYNYGYTF
TRBJ2-4,TRBV27,NA,11,NA,TGTGCCAGCAGTTACCGAAACATTCAGTACTTC,CASSYRNIQYF
TRBJ2-3,TRBV25-1,TRBD2,16,few,TGTGCCAGCAGTGATGTAGCGGGACCTCTCACAGATACGCAGTATTTT,CASSDVAGPLTDTQYF
TRBJ1-1,TRBV4-3,NA,15,few,TGCGCCAGCAGCCAAGACAGGGAGATGAACACTGAAGCTTTCTTT,CASSQDREMNTEAFF
TRBJ2-1,TRBV7-8,NA,15,many,TGTGCCAGCAGCCTCAGCCCGGACAGATACAATGAGCAGTTCTTC,CASSLSPDRYNEQFF
TRBJ1-4,TRBV12-3/TRBV12-4,NA,14,NA,TGTGCCAGCAGTTTTAATCCGGGATACGAAAAACTGTTTTTT,CASSFNPGYEKLFF
TRBJ1-1,TRBV10-2,NA,14,many,TGCGCCAGCACACTCGACGGGATGAACACTGAAGCTTTCTTT,CASTLDGMNTEAFF
TRBJ2-2,TRBV20-1,NA,13,few,TGCAGTGCTAGAGCCCCCGGGGCCGGGGAGCTGTTTTTT,CSARAPGAGELFF
TRBJ2-2,TRBV2,TRBD2,16,many,TGTGCCAGCGGAAACGGACTAGCGGGAGACACCGGGGAGCTGTTTTTT,CASGNGLAGDTGELFF
TRBJ2-5,TRBV6-5,NA,18,NA,TGTGCCAGCAGTTACTCCGGGTCCGCCGGGGGCGGGGAAGAGACCCAGTACTTC,CASSYSGSAGGGEETQYF